The 17 T cell receptor beta chains given below trace back to one sample, sequenced in a study of blood T cell repertoires in COVID-19. Method: immunoSEQ multiplex PCR; TCRdb's copy keeps in-frame clones and lacks some. Here the sample spans 200,000 to 250,000 clones, approximately 80% being singletons. The sample comprised peripheral blood. These receptors all stem from a man in his thirties or forties with active or convalescent COVID-19.

The chain carries TRBV27 and TRBJ1-2; 7 bases match TRBD1. Germline V CDR1 and CDR2: MNHEY, SMNVEV (reference sequence). The CDR3 has 15 amino acids. V dropped 5 bases and J dropped 8; count of bases not matched to a gene: 14. DNA of the CDR3: TGTGCCAGCAGTCCTACCCCTCCCGGACAGGAGGGCTACACCTTC. Its translation is CASSPTPPGQEGYTF.

This clone appeared a single time. The chain has TRBV3-1 (or the pseudogene TRBV3-2) and TRBJ2-2; a weak D match, TRBD2 (5 bases). The ends were cut back, 5 bases at V and 1 base at J, with 11 bases in the middle. Looked up from germline, CDR1 is LGHDT and CDR2 is YNNKEL (reference sequence). This CDR3 contains 15 residues. CDR3 sequence: CASSNGLGNTGELFF. CDR3 nucleotides: TGTGCCAGCAGCAACGGACTGGGGAACACCGGGGAGCTGTTTTTT.

In nucleotides, the CDR3 is TGCGCCAGCAGCCCAGGGACTAGCGCCACCTACGAGCAGTACTTC. Translating it yields CASSPGTSATYEQYF. V and J are TRBV5-1 and TRBJ2-7, with 10 bases that match TRBD2. Per germline, CDR1 SGHRS and CDR2 YFSETQ. Germline trimming cut 4 bases from V and 2 bases from J; bases unmatched to any gene: 6. The CDR3 is 15 residues long. The full variable domain, its missing parts supplied by reference TRBV5-1 and TRBJ2-7, is KAGVTQTPRYLIKTRGQQVTLSCSPISGHRSVSWYQQTPGQGLQFLFEYFSETQRNKGNFPGRFSGRQFSNSRSEMNVSTLELGDSALYLCASSPGTSATYEQYFGPGTRLTVT.

The chain combines TRBV28 with TRBJ2-5; maybe TRBD2 (5 bases). CDR1 is MDHEN, CDR2 SYDVKM, per germline. V lost 1 base and J lost 1, with 10 bases in between. This CDR3 contains 15 residues. DNA of the CDR3: TGTGCCAGCAGTTTATCGGGGAGTTCCCAAGAGACCCAGTACTTC. This gives the protein CASSLSGSSQETQYF.

The J gene is TRBJ1-3, the V gene TRBV4-1, with D possibly TRBD1 on 5 matching bases. V gave up 0 bases and J gave up 9 bases, with 15 bases separating them. CDR1 MGHRA and CDR2 YSYEKL come from the germline V gene. The CDR3 has 15 residues. DNA for the CDR3: TGCGCCAGCAGCCAAGAGACAGTCCCAATCGGCACCATATATTTT. Encoded protein: CASSQETVPIGTIYF.

The chain uses TRBV28 and TRBJ1-1; D not resolved. Germline CDR1 and CDR2: MDHEN and SYDVKM. This CDR3 has 13 residues. V was shortened by 5 bases and J by 5 bases, with 12 bases between the two germline ends. The CDR3 nucleotides are TGTGCCAGCAGTCCTGGATGGGAGACTGAAGCTTTCTTT. It translates to CASSPGWETEAFF. Supplemented by reference TRBV28 and TRBJ1-1, the full variable domain reads DVKVTQSSRYLVKRTGEKVFLECVQDMDHENMFWYRQDPGLGLRLIYFSYDVKMKEKGDIPEGYSVSREKKERFSLILESASTNQTSMYLCASSPGWETEAFFGQGTRLTVV.

CDR3 sequence: CASRDSINQPQHF. In DNA form, the CDR3 reads TGTGCCAGCAGGGACAGCATCAATCAGCCCCAGCATTTT. The chain carries TRBV27 and TRBJ1-5, with D possibly TRBD1 on 6 matching bases. Germline loops: CDR1 MNHEY, CDR2 SMNVEV (reference sequence). V was pared by 6 bases and J by 3 bases, with 9 bases between. CDR3 length equals 13 residues.

The V and J genes are TRBV9 and TRBJ1-1; D gene ambiguous. The germline CDR1 and CDR2 sequences are SGDLS and YYNGEE. The CDR3 loop spans 13 amino acids. V was pared by 3 bases and J by 0 bases, with 6 bases between. The CDR3 DNA follows: TGTGCCAGCAGCGCGTTCTTGAACACTGAAGCTTTCTTT. Translating gives CASSAFLNTEAFF. Full variable domain (remainder filled in from reference TRBV9 and TRBJ1-1): DSGVTQTPKHLITATGQRVTLRCSPRSGDLSVYWYQQSLDQGLQFLIQYYNGEERAKGNILERFSAQQFPDLHSELNLSSLELGDSALYFCASSAFLNTEAFFGQGTRLTVV.

The chain combines TRBV6-5 with TRBJ1-1; D ambiguous. There are 14 residues in the CDR3. Trimming removed 6 bases at V and 0 bases at J, with 11 bases between. Germline assignment: CDR1 MNHEY and CDR2 SVGAGI. CDR3 protein: CASSNLVMNTEAFF. DNA of the CDR3: TGTGCCAGCAGCAACTTGGTTATGAACACTGAAGCTTTCTTT.

V is TRBV5-6 and J is TRBJ2-1; 10 bases agree with TRBD2. The trim removed 6 bases at V and 4 bases at J, leaving 7 bases unmatched. The CDR3 runs 15 residues. Germline CDR1 SGHDT, CDR2 YYEEEE. The CDR3 protein is CASILSGGPYNEQFF. The DNA of the CDR3 is TGTGCCAGCATTCTTAGCGGGGGGCCATACAATGAGCAGTTCTTC.

In its sample, this clone was seen once. This chain connects TRBV28 to TRBJ2-5; maybe TRBD2 (7 bases). CDR1 is MDHEN and CDR2 is SYDVKM in the germline V gene. The CDR3 length is 16 residues. Trimming took 1 base from V and 5 from J, leaving 17 bases between them. The CDR3 region is CASSLLGGGVPETQYF. The CDR3 DNA reads TGTGCCAGCAGTTTATTGGGGGGGGGCGTGCCGGAGACCCAGTACTTC.

The chain couples TRBV6-5 to TRBJ1-6; possible D gene TRBD1, 6 bases. Germline CDR1 MNHEY, CDR2 SVGAGI. V was pared by 11 bases and J by 7 bases, with 15 bases between. CDR3 length: 13 residues. The CDR3 is CAGFQGRNSPLHF. The CDR3 DNA sequence: TGTGCCGGGTTCCAGGGGAGAAATTCACCCCTCCACTTT.

This clone was observed a few times. The J gene is TRBJ1-1, the V gene TRBV7-9; D not resolved. Germline values: CDR1 SEHNR, CDR2 FQNEAQ (reference sequence). V dropped 11 bases and J dropped 3 bases, with 13 bases sitting between them. The length of the CDR3 is 12 residues. CDR3 DNA sequence: TGTGCCTCAAACCGGGAGTACACTGAAGCTTTCTTT. As protein: CASNREYTEAFF.

The chain joins TRBV15 to TRBJ1-5, with D hard to call. V was trimmed by 4 bases and J by 1 base, leaving 8 bases between them. This CDR3 has 14 residues. Germline V CDR1 and CDR2: LNHNV, YYDKDF (reference sequence). In DNA, the CDR3 is TGTGCCACCAGCATAAGCGGGAGCAATCAGCCCCAGCATTTT. It encodes CATSISGSNQPQHF.

V usage is TRBV10-2 and J usage is TRBJ1-2; TRBD1 matches 8 bases. Germline-derived CDR1 and CDR2 are WSHSY and SAAADI. The CDR3 extends over 13 amino acids. Trimming removed 5 bases from V and 6 bases from J; junction bases left unmatched: 5. The CDR3 nucleotides are TGCGCCAGCAGTCGGACAGGGTCGGATGGCTACACCTTC. Translated: CASSRTGSDGYTF.

Notes on this clone: Other DNA sequences in this sample translate to the same CDR3. This rearrangement joins TRBV20-1 to TRBJ1-2; unclear D gene. CDR3 length: 11 residues. Germline lookup yields CDR1 DFQATT and CDR2 SNEGSKA (reference sequence). Trimming stripped 0 bases from V and 5 bases from J, with 4 bases between. This CDR3 reads CSARESYGYTF. DNA of the CDR3: TGCAGTGCTAGAGAATCATATGGCTACACCTTC.

The chain is built from TRBV5-1 and TRBJ2-1; TRBD2 matches at 10 bases. This CDR3 is 16 amino acids long. The J segment lost 1 base and the V segment lost 4 bases, leaving 5 bases of the junction unmatched. In germline, CDR1 is SGHRS, CDR2 YFSETQ. Here the CDR3 DNA reads TGCGCCAGCAGCGCTAGCGGGGGATCTTCCTACAATGAGCAGTTCTTC. This gives the protein CASSASGGSSYNEQFF. Together with reference TRBV5-1 and TRBJ2-1, the CDR3 gives the full variable domain: KAGVTQTPRYLIKTRGQQVTLSCSPISGHRSVSWYQQTPGQGLQFLFEYFSETQRNKGNFPGRFSGRQFSNSRSEMNVSTLELGDSALYLCASSASGGSSYNEQFFGPGTRLTVL.